This TCR beta chain came from a study of T cell responses to AZD1222 COVID-19 vaccine (dated by TCRdb to the early 2020s). Some background on the complete study: A total of approximately 230 trial participants underwent TCR sequencing, of whom about 210 received two doses of AZD1222 and about 25 received two doses of the MenACWY control vaccine. Enrollment into the trials was organized by age into subgroups of 18-55, 56-69 and 70-plus years, and those subgroups contained roughly 150, 30 and 60 TCR-sequenced participants, respectively.

The research as a whole found: After two AZD1222 doses, spike-specific TCR breadth and depth were significantly higher than at day 0 and than in MenACWY recipients. Most participants were white British and females outnumbered males, and the authors suggested that clonal diversity may have been underestimated. Because no day 14 peak-response samples were available, repertoires were characterized only after the peak T cell response. Conclusions about previously exposed vaccinees are limited, since just a handful of AZD1222 recipients were seropositive for SARS-CoV-2 at baseline. The vaccine-associated CD4 TCRs covered the entire spike protein, and the dominant responses fell in regions 160-218 and 743-854. The 56-69-year group was small, and its depth increase did not reach significance, likely because of low power. Reportedly, close to half of the unique spike-specific TCRs recognized epitopes lying outside the regions that are mutated in the B.1.351 and B.1.1.7 variants.

This clone was counted a single time. There is no known antigen for this receptor. Base qualities are missing; no much larger clone stands one base away. The CDR3 regions of human TCRbeta chains were subjected to immunosequencing. The study's own analysis went as follows. Repertoire TCRs were matched against a reference library of SARS-CoV-2-specific TCRs generated with the MIRA antigen-specificity platform. Breadth was defined as the fraction of unique TCRs that were SARS-CoV-2-associated. Depth was defined as the fraction of total T cells that were SARS-CoV-2-associated. Each spike-specific TCR was assigned to its reactive spike region and to a CD4 or CD8 class using the MIRA data. Log10-transformed breadth and depth values were compared by one-way ANOVA with Sidak's multiple comparisons tests. Imported from immuneACCESS, the table was reduced by TCRdb to in-frame sequences with V and J called. These copies leave out some clones; in studies compared against another copy, an unresolved V gene accounts for under half, and the cause of the remainder is not known. That table gives V, J and clone size, and the DNA gave D and trimming. Recorded for this sample are 110,000 or so clones; approximately 88% of them occurred a single time. The ten largest make up 6.5% of the sample.

The sample's time point label is to be understood as: about 28 days (+/-7) after the second vaccine dose. AZD1222 recipients whose second dose came at about 4 weeks and those whose second dose came at about 12 weeks were combined into one group, since spike-specific TCR depth and breadth did not differ between the two schedules. The vaccinee samples were drawn from two UK trials, COV001 and COV002, one of which was a single-blind randomized controlled phase 2/3 trial testing AZD1222 (ChAdOx1 nCoV-19) in healthy adults. For TCRbeta chain sequencing, PBMC samples from trial participants were taken at day 0 and at day 28 after the second dose. Spanning cysteine to phenylalanine, the CDR3 consists of 16 amino acids. This entry keeps only the CDR3 DNA: 48 bases, framed from base 1. From the germline V gene, CDR1 is MGHRA and CDR2 is YSYEKL. Trimming removed 4 bases from V and 0 bases from J, leaving 16 bases between the germline ends.

The sequence derives from an adult who received the AZD1222 COVID-19 vaccine. The V and J genes are TRBV4-1 and TRBJ2-7; the D gene is not confidently resolved. The sequencing here drew on peripheral blood, taken 28 days after the second AZD1222 dose. Here is the DNA: TGCGCCAGCAGCCCGAGGTGGGCTGAACTCTCCTACGAGCAGTACTTC. It specifies CASSPRWAELSYEQYF.